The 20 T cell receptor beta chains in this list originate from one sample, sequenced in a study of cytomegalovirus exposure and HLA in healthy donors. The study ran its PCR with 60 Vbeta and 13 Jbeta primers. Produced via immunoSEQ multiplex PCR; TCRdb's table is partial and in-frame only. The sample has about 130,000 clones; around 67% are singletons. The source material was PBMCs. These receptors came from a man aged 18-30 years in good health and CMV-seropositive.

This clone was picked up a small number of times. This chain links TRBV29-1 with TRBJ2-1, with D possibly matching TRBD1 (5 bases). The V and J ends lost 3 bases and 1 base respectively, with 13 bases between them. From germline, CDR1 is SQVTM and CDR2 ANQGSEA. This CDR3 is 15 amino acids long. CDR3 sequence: CSVEPPGASYNEQFF. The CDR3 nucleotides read TGCAGCGTTGAGCCCCCTGGGGCGTCCTACAATGAGCAGTTCTTC.

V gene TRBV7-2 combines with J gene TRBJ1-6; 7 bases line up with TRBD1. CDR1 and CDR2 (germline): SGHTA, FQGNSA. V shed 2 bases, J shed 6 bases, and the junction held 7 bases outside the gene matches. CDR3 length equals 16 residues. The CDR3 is CASSLYGGQFNSPLHF. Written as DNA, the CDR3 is TGTGCCAGCAGCTTATATGGGGGACAGTTTAATTCACCCCTCCACTTT.

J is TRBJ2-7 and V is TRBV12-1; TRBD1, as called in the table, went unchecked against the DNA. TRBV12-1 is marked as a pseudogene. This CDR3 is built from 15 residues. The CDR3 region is CASSCAGTGEVLQYF. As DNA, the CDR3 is TGTGCCAGCAGCTGTGCCGGGACAGGGGAGGTTCTGCAGTACTTC.

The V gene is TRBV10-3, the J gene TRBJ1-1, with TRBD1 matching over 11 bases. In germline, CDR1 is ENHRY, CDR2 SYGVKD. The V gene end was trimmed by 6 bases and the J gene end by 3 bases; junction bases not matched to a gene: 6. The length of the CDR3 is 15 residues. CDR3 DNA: TGTGCCATCAGGGAAAGGGACAGGGGGGACACTGAAGCTTTCTTT. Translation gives CAIRERDRGDTEAFF.

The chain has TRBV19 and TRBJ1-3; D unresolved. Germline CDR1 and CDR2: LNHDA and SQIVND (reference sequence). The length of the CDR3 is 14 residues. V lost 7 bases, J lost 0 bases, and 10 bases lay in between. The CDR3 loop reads CASKESSSGNTIYF. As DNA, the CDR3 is TGTGCCAGTAAGGAGTCAAGCTCTGGAAACACCATATATTTT.

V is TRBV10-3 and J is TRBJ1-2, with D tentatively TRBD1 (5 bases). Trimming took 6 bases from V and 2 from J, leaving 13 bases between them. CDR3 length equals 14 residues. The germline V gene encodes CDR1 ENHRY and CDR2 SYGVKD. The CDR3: CAISYQDTNYGYTF. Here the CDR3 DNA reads TGTGCCATCAGCTATCAGGACACCAACTATGGCTACACCTTC.

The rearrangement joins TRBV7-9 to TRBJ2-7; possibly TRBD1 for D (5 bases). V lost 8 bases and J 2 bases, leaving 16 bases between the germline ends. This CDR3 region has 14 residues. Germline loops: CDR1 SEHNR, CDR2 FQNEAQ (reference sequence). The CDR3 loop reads CASLDSSTTYEQYF. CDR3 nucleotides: TGTGCCAGCCTTGACAGCTCTACTACCTACGAGCAGTACTTC.

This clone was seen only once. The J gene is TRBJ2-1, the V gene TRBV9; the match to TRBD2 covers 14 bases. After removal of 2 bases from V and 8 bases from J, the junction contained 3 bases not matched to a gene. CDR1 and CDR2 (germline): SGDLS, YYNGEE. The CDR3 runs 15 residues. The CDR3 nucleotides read TGTGCCAGCAGCGTGACTAGCGGGAGGGTGGATGAGCAGTTCTTC. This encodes CASSVTSGRVDEQFF.

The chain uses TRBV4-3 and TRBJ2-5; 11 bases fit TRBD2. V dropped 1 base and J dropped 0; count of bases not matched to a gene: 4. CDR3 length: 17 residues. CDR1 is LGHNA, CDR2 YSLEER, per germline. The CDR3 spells CASSQGTSGPYQETQYF. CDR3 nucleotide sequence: TGCGCCAGCAGCCAAGGGACTAGCGGGCCGTACCAAGAGACCCAGTACTTC.

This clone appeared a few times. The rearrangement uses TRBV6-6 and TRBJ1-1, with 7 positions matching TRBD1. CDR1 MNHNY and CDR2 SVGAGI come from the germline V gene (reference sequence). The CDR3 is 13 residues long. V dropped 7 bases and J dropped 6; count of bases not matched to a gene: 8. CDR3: CASILRGKAEAFF. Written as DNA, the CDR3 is TGTGCCAGCATACTCAGGGGGAAGGCTGAAGCTTTCTTT.

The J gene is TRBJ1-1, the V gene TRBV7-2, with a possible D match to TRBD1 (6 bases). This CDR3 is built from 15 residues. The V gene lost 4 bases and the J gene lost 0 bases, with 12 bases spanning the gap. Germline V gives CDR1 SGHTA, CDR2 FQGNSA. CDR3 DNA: TGTGCCAGCAGCTCACAGGGTACCATGAACACTGAAGCTTTCTTT. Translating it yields CASSSQGTMNTEAFF.

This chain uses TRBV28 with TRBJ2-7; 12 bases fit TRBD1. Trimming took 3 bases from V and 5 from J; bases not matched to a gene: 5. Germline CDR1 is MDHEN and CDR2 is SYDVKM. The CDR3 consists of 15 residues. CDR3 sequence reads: CASSFPRDRGHEQYF. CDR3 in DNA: TGTGCCAGCAGTTTCCCTCGGGACAGGGGGCACGAGCAGTACTTC.

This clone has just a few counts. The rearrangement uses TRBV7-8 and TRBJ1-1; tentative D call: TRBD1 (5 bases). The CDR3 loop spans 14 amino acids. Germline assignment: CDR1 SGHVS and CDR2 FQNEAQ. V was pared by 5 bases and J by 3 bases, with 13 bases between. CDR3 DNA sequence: TGTGCCAGCAGCCTACAATGGGGGGACACTGAAGCTTTCTTT. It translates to CASSLQWGDTEAFF.

The CDR3 DNA reads as TGTGCCAGCAGCCTCCGGCGGGAGGATGAGCAGTTCTTC. Its protein is CASSLRREDEQFF. The chain joins TRBV9 to TRBJ2-1; 8 nucleotides match TRBD2. Trimming removed 4 bases from V and 8 bases from J; junction bases left unmatched: 5. Germline CDR1 SGDLS, CDR2 YYNGEE. The CDR3 loop spans 13 amino acids.

CDR3 sequence reads: CASSLQYSNQPQHF. CDR3 sequence (DNA): TGTGCCAGCAGCTTACAGTATAGCAATCAGCCCCAGCATTTT. The genes are TRBV7-9 and TRBJ1-5, with D unresolved. Per germline, CDR1 SEHNR and CDR2 FQNEAQ (reference sequence). The CDR3 spans 14 residues. Between the trimmed V and J ends, which lost 2 bases and 0 bases, there was a span of 5 bases.

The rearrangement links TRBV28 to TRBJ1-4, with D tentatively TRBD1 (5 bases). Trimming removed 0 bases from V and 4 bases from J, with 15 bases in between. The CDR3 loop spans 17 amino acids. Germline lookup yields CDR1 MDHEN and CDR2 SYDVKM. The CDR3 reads CASSLWGGEGSNEKLFF. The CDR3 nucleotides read TGTGCCAGCAGTTTATGGGGGGGTGAGGGGAGTAATGAAAAACTGTTTTTT.

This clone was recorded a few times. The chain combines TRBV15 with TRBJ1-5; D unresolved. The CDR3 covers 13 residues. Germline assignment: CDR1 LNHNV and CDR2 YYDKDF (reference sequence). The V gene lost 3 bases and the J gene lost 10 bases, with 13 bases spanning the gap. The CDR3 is CATSSDPRGPQHF. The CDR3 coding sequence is TGTGCCACCAGCAGTGACCCCCGGGGTCCCCAGCATTTT. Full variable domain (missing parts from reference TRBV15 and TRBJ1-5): DAMVIQNPRYQVTQFGKPVTLSCSQTLNHNVMYWYQQKSSQAPKLLFHYYDKDFNNEADTPDNFQSRRPNTSFCFLDIRSPGLGDTAMYLCATSSDPRGPQHFGDGTRLSIL.

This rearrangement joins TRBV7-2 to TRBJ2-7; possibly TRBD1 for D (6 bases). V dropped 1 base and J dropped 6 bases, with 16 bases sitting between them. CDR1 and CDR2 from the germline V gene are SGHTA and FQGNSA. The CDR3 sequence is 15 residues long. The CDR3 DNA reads TGTGCCAGCAGCTTAGTATGGGGGCCCGAACCCGAGCAGTACTTC. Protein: CASSLVWGPEPEQYF. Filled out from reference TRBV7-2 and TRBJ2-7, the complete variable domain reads GAGVSQSPSNKVTEKGKDVELRCDPISGHTALYWYRQSLGQGLEFLIYFQGNSAPDKSGLPSDRFSAERTGGSVSTLTIQRTQQEDSAVYLCASSLVWGPEPEQYFGPGTRLTVT.

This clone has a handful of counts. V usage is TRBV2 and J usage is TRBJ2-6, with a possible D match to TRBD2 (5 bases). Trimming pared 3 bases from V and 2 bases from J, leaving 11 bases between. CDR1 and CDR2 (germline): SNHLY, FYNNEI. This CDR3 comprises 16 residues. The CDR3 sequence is CASSDPHGAGANVLTF. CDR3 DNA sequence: TGTGCCAGCAGTGACCCGCACGGGGCTGGGGCCAACGTCCTGACTTTC.

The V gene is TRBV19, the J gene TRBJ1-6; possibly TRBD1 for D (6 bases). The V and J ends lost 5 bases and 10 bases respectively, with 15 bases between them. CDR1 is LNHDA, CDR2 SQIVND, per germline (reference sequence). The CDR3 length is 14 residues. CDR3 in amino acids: CASSPTGRSSPLHF. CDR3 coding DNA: TGTGCCAGTAGTCCCACAGGGCGTAGCTCACCCCTCCACTTT.